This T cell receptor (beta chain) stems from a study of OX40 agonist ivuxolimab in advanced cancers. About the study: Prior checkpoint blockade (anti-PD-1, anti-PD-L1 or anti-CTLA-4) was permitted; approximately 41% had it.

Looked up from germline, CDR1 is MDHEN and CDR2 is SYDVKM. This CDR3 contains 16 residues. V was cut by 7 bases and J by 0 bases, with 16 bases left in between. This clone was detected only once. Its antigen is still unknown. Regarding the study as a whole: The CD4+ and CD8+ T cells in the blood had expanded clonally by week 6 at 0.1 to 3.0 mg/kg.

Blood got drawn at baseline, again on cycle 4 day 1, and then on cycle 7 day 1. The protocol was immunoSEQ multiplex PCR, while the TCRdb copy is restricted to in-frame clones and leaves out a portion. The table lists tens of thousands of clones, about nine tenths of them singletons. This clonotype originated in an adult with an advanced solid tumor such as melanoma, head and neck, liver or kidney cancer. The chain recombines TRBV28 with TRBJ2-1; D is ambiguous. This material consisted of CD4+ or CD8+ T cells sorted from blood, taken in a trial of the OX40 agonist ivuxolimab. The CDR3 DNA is TGTGCCAGCATAAGTCTTACGGGCGACTCCTACAATGAGCAGTTCTTC. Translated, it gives CASISLTGDSYNEQFF.